This T cell receptor (beta chain) was recovered during a study of OX40 agonist ivuxolimab in advanced cancers. Overall study findings and caveats: At 0.1 to 3.0 mg/kg, clonal expansion of CD4+ and CD8+ blood T cells had occurred by week 6.

As regards this clone: Antigen: not known.

Repertoires were generated with immunoSEQ multiplex PCR, while TCRdb's copy carries only in-frame clones and drops some. The repertoire includes 50,000 to 65,000 clones, approximately 80% of them detected once, and around 12% sits in the top ten. Systemic immunosuppression or a history of autoimmune disease excluded patients. The starting material was CD4+ or CD8+ T cells sorted from blood, obtained in a trial of the OX40 agonist ivuxolimab. This TCR derives from an adult with an advanced solid tumor such as melanoma, head and neck, liver or kidney cancer.

The CDR3: CASSYSPSGNVEQYF. The CDR3 nucleotides read TGTGCCAGCAGTTACTCGCCCAGCGGGAATGTTGAGCAGTACTTC. The chain employs TRBV6-6 and TRBJ2-7; TRBD2 matches 7 bases. CDR3 length: 15 amino acids. CDR1 MNHNY and CDR2 SVGAGI come from the germline V gene (reference sequence). Trimming cost V 0 bases and J 7 bases; bases outside gene matches: 9.